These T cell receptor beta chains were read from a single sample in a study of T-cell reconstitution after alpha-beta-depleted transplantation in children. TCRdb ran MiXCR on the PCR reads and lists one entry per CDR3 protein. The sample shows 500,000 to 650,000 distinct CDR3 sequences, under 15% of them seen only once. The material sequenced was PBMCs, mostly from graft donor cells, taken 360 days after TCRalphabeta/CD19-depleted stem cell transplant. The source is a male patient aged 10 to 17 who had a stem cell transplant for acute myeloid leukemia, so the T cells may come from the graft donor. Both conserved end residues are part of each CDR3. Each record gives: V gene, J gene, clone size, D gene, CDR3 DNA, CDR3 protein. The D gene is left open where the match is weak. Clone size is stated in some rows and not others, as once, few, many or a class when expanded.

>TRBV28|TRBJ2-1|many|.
TGTGCCAGCAGTTTTCCAGCTAGCCAATCCTACAATGAGCAGTTCTTC
CASSFPASQSYNEQFF
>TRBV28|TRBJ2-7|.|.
TGTGCCAGCAGATATTTTCGCAAGGAGGACAACGAGCAGTACTTC
CASRYFRKEDNEQYF
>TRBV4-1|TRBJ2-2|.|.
TGCGCCAGCAGCCAAGTCCCCTTGCGGGAAGGCACCGGGGAGCTGTTTTTT
CASSQVPLREGTGELFF
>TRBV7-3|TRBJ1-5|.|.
TGTGCCAGCTTGAAAAGGGTCTTTAGCAATCAGCCCCAGCATTTT
CASLKRVFSNQPQHF
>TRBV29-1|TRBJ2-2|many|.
TGCAGCGTTTCGGGCCGGAACACCGGGGAGCTGTTTTTT
CSVSGRNTGELFF
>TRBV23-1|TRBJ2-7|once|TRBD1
TGCGCCAGCAGTCGAACCAGGGGGCTAATCCACGAGCAGTACTTC
CASSRTRGLIHEQYF
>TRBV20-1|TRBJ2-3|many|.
TGCAGTGCTAGAGGTGGCAGGGTAGCGACAGATACGCAGTATTTT
CSARGGRVATDTQYF
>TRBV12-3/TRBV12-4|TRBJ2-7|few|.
TGTGCCAGCAGTCCGGGACCCGCCGTTTACGAGCAGTACTTC
CASSPGPAVYEQYF
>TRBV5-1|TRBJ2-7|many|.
TGCGCCAGCAGCTTGTTGTCCAGTCCCTACGAGCAGTACTTC
CASSLLSSPYEQYF
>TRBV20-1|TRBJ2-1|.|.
TGCTGTGCTAGGGGGGGGCTAGCAGTGAACAATGAGCAGTTCTTC
CCARGGLAVNNEQFF
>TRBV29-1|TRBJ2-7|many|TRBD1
TGCAGCGTGGGGACAGGGAGTTACTACGAGCAGTACTTC
CSVGTGSYYEQYF
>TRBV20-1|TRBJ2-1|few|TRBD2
TGCAGTGCTAAGATAGCGGGATACAATGAGCAGTTCTTC
CSAKIAGYNEQFF
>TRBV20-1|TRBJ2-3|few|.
TGCAGTGCTAGCGGGATGGGCACAGATACGCAGTATTTT
CSASGMGTDTQYF
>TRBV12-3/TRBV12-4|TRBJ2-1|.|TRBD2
TGTGCCAGCTGTGTCTCACTAGCGGGTATGGCAAACAATAACAATGAGCAGTTCTTC
CASCVSLAGMANNNNEQFF
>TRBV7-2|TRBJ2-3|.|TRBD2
TGTGCCAGCAGCTCGGGGACTAGCGGGGGGGCGGATACGCAGTATTTT
CASSSGTSGGADTQYF
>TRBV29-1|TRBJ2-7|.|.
TGCAGCGTTGGGGCTGTAACCTACGAGCAGTACTTC
CSVGAVTYEQYF
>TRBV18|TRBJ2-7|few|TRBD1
TGTGCCAGCTCCGTGGACAGGGCGGGATACGAGCAGTACTTC
CASSVDRAGYEQYF
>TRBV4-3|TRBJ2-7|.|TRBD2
TGCGCCAGCAGCCAAGATCCGACTAGCGGAAACTACGAGCAGTACTTC
CASSQDPTSGNYEQYF
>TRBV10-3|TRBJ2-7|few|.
TGTGCCATCAGTGGAGGCGGGATACTATCCGAGCAGTACTTC
CAISGGGILSEQYF
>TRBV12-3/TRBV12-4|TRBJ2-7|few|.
TGTGCCAGCAGTCTAGACAGGAAGACCTACGAGCAGTACTTC
CASSLDRKTYEQYF
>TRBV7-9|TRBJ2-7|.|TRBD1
TGTGCCAGCAGCTTAGCCGGGACAGGGTTACACGAGCAGTACTTC
CASSLAGTGLHEQYF
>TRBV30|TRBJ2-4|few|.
TGTGCCTGGAGCCGACGGAGGCAGGGAGTTATAAACATTCAGTACTTC
CAWSRRRQGVINIQYF
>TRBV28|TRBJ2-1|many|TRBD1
TGTGCCAGCACCGGACAGGGGGGATCGAGATACAATGAGCAGTTCTTC
CASTGQGGSRYNEQFF
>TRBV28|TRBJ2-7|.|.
TGTGCCAGCAGTTTGATGAGGGGGGGACTCTACGAGCAGTACTTC
CASSLMRGGLYEQYF
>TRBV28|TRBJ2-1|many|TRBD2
TGTGCCAGCAGTTTTACCGGGACTAGCGGGACCCCGGAGTTCTTC
CASSFTGTSGTPEFF
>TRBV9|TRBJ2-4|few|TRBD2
TGTGCCAGCAGCGTCGGACTAGCGGAAAACATTCAGTACTTC
CASSVGLAENIQYF
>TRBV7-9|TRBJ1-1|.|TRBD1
TGTGCCAGCAGCTTAGGGGACAGTATATACACTGAAGCTTTCTTT
CASSLGDSIYTEAFF
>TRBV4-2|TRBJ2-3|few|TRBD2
TGTGCCAGCAGCCAAGGACTAGCGGAGACAGATACGCAGTATTTT
CASSQGLAETDTQYF
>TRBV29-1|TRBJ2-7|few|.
TGCAGCGTTGAAGATCGTGGGGGCGGGTACGAGCAGTACTTC
CSVEDRGGGYEQYF
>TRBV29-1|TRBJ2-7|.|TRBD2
TGCAGCGTTGCACTAGCGGGAACCTACGAGCAGTACTTC
CSVALAGTYEQYF
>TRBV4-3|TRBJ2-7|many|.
TGCGCCAGCAGCCAAGATAACACGTCTCCCTACGAGCAGTACTTC
CASSQDNTSPYEQYF
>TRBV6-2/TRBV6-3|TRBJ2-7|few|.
TGTGCCAGCAGCCGACTCCCCCTGGGTGAGTCCGAGCAGTACTTC
CASSRLPLGESEQYF
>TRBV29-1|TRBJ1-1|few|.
TGCAGCGTTGATGGAGGGTGGTCTGGTACTGAAGCTTTCTTT
CSVDGGWSGTEAFF
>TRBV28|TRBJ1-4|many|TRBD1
TGTGCCAGCAGTCCCCGGACAGGGTGGGGCGAAAAACTGTTTTTT
CASSPRTGWGEKLFF
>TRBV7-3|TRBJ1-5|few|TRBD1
TGTGCCAGCAGTTTACAGGGGGGAAAGAATCAGCCCCAGCATTTT
CASSLQGGKNQPQHF
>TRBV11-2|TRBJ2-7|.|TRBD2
TGTGCCAGCAGCGGGGGGGTGGGCAGGTCTGGCGAGCAGTACTTC
CASSGGVGRSGEQYF
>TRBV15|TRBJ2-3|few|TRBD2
TGTGCCACCAGCAGAGATGGGGGTCGGGCAGGAAAGCGGGGATACACAGATACGCAGTATTTT
CATSRDGGRAGKRGYTDTQYF
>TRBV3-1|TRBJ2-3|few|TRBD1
TGTGCCAGCAGCCCTCCCGGACAGGGGAACCCAGATACGCAGTATTTT
CASSPPGQGNPDTQYF
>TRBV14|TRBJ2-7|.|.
TGTGCCAGCAGCCAAGAAATAAGGCGGTTATTTTCCTACGAGCAGTACTTC
CASSQEIRRLFSYEQYF
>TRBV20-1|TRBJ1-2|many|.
TGCAGTGCTAGCGGCAGGAACAACTATGGCTACACCTTC
CSASGRNNYGYTF
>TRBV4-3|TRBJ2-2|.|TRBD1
TGCGCCAGCAGCCCTGAGGGGGCGCCGAACACCGGGGAGCTGTTTTTT
CASSPEGAPNTGELFF
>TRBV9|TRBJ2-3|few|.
TGTGCCAGCAGCGTAGTTGGGGAGTTCGGCACAGATACGCAGTATTTT
CASSVVGEFGTDTQYF